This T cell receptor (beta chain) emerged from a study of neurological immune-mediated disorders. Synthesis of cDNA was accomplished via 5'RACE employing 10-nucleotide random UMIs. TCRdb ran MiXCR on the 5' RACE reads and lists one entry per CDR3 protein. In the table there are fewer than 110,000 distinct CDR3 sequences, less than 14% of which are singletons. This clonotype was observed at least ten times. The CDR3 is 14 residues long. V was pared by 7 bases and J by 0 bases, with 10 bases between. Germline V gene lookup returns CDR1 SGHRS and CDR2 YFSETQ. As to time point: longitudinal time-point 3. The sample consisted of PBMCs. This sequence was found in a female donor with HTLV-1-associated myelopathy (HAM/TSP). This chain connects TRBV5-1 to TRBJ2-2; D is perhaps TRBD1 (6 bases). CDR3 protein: CASRDNPNTGELFF. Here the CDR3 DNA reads TGCGCCAGCCGGGACAACCCGAACACCGGGGAGCTGTTTTTT.